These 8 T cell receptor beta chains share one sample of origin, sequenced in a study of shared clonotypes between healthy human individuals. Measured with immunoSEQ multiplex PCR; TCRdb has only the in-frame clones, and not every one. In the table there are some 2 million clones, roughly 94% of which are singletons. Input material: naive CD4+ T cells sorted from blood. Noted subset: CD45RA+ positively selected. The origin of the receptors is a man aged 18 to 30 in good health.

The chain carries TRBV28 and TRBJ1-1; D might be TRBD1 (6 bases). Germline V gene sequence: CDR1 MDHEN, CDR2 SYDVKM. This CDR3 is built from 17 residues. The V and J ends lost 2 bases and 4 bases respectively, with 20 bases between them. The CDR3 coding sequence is TGTGCCAGCAGTTTAGCCCCCGGGGGGCGCGGTAGCACTGAAGCTTTCTTT. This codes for CASSLAPGGRGSTEAFF.

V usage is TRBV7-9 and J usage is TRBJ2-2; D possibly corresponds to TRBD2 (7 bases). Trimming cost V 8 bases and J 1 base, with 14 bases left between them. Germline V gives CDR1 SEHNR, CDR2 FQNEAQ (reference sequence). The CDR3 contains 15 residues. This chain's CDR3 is CASHPGGLNTGELFF. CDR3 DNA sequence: TGTGCCAGCCATCCGGGGGGCCTGAACACCGGGGAGCTGTTTTTT.

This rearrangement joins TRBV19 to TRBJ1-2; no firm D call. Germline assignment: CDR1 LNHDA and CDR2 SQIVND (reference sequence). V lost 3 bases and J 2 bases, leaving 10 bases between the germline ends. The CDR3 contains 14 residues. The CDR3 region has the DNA TGTGCCAGTAGTATGTATTTGGGAAACTATGGCTACACCTTC. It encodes CASSMYLGNYGYTF. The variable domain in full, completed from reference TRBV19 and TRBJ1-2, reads DGGITQSPKYLFRKEGQNVTLSCEQNLNHDAMYWYRQDPGQGLRLIYYSQIVNDFQKGDIAEGYSVSREKKESFPLTVTSAQKNPTAFYLCASSMYLGNYGYTFGSGTRLTVV.

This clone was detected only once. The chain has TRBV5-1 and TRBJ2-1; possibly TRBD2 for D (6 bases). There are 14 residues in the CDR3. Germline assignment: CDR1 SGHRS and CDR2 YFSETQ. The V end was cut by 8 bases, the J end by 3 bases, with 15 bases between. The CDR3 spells CASGTVGSYNEQFF. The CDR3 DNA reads TGCGCCAGTGGGACCGTCGGGAGCTACAATGAGCAGTTCTTC.

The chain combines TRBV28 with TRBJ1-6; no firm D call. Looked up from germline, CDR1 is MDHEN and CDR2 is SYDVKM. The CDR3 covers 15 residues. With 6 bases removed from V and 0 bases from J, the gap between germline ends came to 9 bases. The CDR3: CASSPTVSYNSPLHF. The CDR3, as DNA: TGTGCCAGCAGCCCGACCGTCTCCTATAATTCACCCCTCCACTTT. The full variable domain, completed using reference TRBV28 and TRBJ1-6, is DVKVTQSSRYLVKRTGEKVFLECVQDMDHENMFWYRQDPGLGLRLIYFSYDVKMKEKGDIPEGYSVSREKKERFSLILESASTNQTSMYLCASSPTVSYNSPLHFGNGTRLTVT.

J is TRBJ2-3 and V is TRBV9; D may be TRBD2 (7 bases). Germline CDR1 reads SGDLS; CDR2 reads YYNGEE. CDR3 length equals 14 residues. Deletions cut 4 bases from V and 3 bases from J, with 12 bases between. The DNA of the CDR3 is TGTGCCAGCAGCACGCGGGGGACAACAGATACGCAGTATTTT. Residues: CASSTRGTTDTQYF.

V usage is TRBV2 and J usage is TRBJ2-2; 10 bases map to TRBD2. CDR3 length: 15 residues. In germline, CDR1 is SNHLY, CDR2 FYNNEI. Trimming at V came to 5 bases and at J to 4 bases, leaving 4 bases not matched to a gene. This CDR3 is CASSTSGETTGELFF. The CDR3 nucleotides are TGTGCCAGCAGTACTAGCGGGGAGACCACCGGGGAGCTGTTTTTT.

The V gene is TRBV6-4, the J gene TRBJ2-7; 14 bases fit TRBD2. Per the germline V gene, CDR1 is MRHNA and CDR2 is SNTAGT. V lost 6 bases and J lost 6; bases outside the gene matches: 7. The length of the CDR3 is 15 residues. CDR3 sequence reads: CASSRLAGGPAEQYF. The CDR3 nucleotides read TGTGCCAGCAGCCGACTAGCGGGGGGGCCGGCCGAGCAGTACTTC.